This paragraph reports one T cell receptor (beta chain). This record belongs to a study of blood T cell repertoires in COVID-19. V lost 6 bases to trimming and J lost 0 bases, with 5 bases between them. Germline V gives CDR1 MDHEN, CDR2 SYDVKM. This CDR3 comprises 12 residues. Original analysis: Reference gene primer amplification in the assay estimated nucleated cell counts. Some clones are missing from TCRdb's copy, which holds only in-frame ones; the method was immunoSEQ multiplex PCR. V and J calls and clone size are those listed in that table; D and trimming were worked out from the DNA. The table shows 150,000 to 160,000 clones, with 70% to 85% occurring only once.

This receptor was taken from a woman aged 55-70 years with acute or convalescent COVID-19. The V and J genes are TRBV28 and TRBJ1-1; D uncertain. The sequenced sample consisted of peripheral blood. The CDR3 sequence: CASRDLNTEAFF. The DNA for the CDR3 is TGTGCCAGCAGGGACTTGAACACTGAAGCTTTCTTT.